The present entry profiles one T cell receptor beta chain with its context. The antigen remains undetermined. This sample was included in a study of T cell responses to AZD1222 COVID-19 vaccine. Findings of the study overall: Baseline seropositivity occurred in only a handful of AZD1222 recipients. The sample set comprised mostly white British donors with more females, and clonal diversity was possibly underestimated. A rise in Spike-specific TCR breadth and depth followed two AZD1222 doses.

Profiling relied on immunoSEQ multiplex PCR, and the TCRdb table lists in-frame clones only, not all of them. The data contain 120,000 or so clones, about 90% of them seen just once; the ten biggest clones take up 1.1%. V lost 5 bases and J 10 bases, leaving 14 bases between the germline ends. This CDR3 has 11 residues. Germline V gene sequence: CDR1 DFQATT, CDR2 SNEGSKA (reference sequence). This chain connects TRBV20-1 to TRBJ1-1; D is unclear. This receptor was taken from an adult in good health. Sequenced material: peripheral blood, taken on day 0 of AZD1222 vaccination. CDR3 protein: CSAFPGWGAFF. The CDR3 DNA follows: TGCAGTGCTTTCCCGGGATGGGGAGCTTTCTTT.